Sequencing of this T cell receptor beta chain was carried out in a study of blood T cell repertoires in COVID-19. Study in general: Whether acute or convalescent, the COVID-19 samples came from the United States, Italy and Spain. PBMCs, B-cell-depleted T cells, or T cells provided the cDNA or gDNA that made up the material.

This CDR3 comprises 12 residues. With 4 bases removed from V and 8 bases from J, the gap between germline ends came to 11 bases. Germline V lookup: CDR1 SGHNT, CDR2 YENEEA. In the authors' workflow: Using reference gene primer amplification, nucleated cell counts were estimated. Sequencing was performed with immunoSEQ multiplex PCR; in TCRdb, only in-frame clones are kept and a portion is missing. V, J and clone size are taken as reported in that table, and D and trimming were inferred from the DNA itself. Altogether roughly 70,000 clones are present, more than 75% being singletons, with the ten largest covering roughly 1.4%.

This chain uses TRBV11-3 with TRBJ1-1; D gene unclear. The sequence was collected from a human donor in a cohort sampled during active COVID-19. What was sequenced was peripheral blood. The CDR3 protein is CASSSPGEEAFF. CDR3 coding DNA: TGTGCCAGCAGCTCCCCGGGAGAAGAAGCTTTCTTT. The full variable domain, completed using reference TRBV11-3 and TRBJ1-1, is EAGVVQSPRYKIIEKKQPVAFWCNPISGHNTLYWYLQNLGQGPELLIRYENEEAVDDSQLPKDRFSAERLKGVDSTLKIQPAELGDSAVYLCASSSPGEEAFFGQGTRLTVV.